A single sample is the source of the 15 T cell receptor beta chains below, sequenced in a study of beta chain features in type 1 diabetes. cDNA synthesis used the whole RNA isolate, giving expressed TCRB sequences. Generated by immunoSEQ multiplex PCR, the TCRdb table keeps only in-frame clones and is missing some. The sample holds under 400,000 clones, around 13% seen once. Source material: naive CD4+ T cells from blood. Receptors originate from a man aged 18 to 29 in good health.

This clone was seen a few times. The chain joins TRBV28 to TRBJ2-4; TRBD1 matches at 7 bases. Looked up from germline, CDR1 is MDHEN and CDR2 is SYDVKM. The ends lost 5 bases at V and 1 base at J; junction bases unmatched: 11. This CDR3 comprises 17 residues. CDR3 in DNA: TGTGCCAGCAGTCCCCTTAAGGGGGCAGGTGCCAAAAACATTCAGTACTTC. It specifies CASSPLKGAGAKNIQYF.

This clone was seen more than once but under ten times. V is TRBV4-3 and J is TRBJ2-6; a weak D match, TRBD2 (6 bases). Germline V gene lookup returns CDR1 LGHNA and CDR2 YSLEER. V lost 2 bases to trimming and J lost 0 bases, with 11 bases between them. The CDR3 has 17 residues. CDR3 sequence reads: CASSQRDSSSGANVLTF. CDR3 sequence (DNA): TGCGCCAGCAGCCAAAGGGACTCGAGCTCTGGGGCCAACGTCCTGACTTTC.

The J gene is TRBJ2-3, the V gene TRBV5-4, with 7 bases matching TRBD1. Trimming cost V 0 bases and J 6 bases; bases outside gene matches: 1. The CDR3 consists of 13 residues. CDR1 and CDR2 from the germline V gene are SGHNT and YYREEE (reference sequence). For the CDR3, the DNA is TGTGCCAGCAGCTTGGGGACAGGCGATACGCAGTATTTT. Translation gives CASSLGTGDTQYF. Based on the CDR3 plus reference TRBV5-4 and TRBJ2-3, the full variable domain is ETGVTQSPTHLIKTRGQQVTLRCSSQSGHNTVSWYQQALGQGPQFIFQYYREEENGRGNFPPRFSGLQFPNYSSELNVNALELDDSALYLCASSLGTGDTQYFGPGTRLTVL.

The V call is TRBV7-2, the J call TRBJ1-3; no reliable D call. Per the germline V gene, CDR1 is SGHTA and CDR2 is FQGNSA. The CDR3 covers 15 residues. Trimming removed 0 bases from V and 3 bases from J, with 9 bases in between. In DNA form, the CDR3 reads TGTGCCAGCAGCTTAGCTGCAGGAAGTGGAAACACCATATATTTT. Encoded protein: CASSLAAGSGNTIYF.

A word on this clone: Other nucleotide sequences from this sample produce the same CDR3. This chain connects TRBV5-1 to TRBJ2-3; D is uncertain. V dropped 2 bases and J dropped 0 bases, with 10 bases sitting between them. CDR1 SGHRS and CDR2 YFSETQ come from the germline V gene. This CDR3 comprises 15 residues. This CDR3 reads CASSFGGRSTDTQYF. The CDR3 DNA sequence: TGCGCCAGCAGCTTTGGCGGCCGTAGCACAGATACGCAGTATTTT.

There are a few counts of this clone. The rearrangement links TRBV9 to TRBJ2-3; the D gene is possibly TRBD2 (5 bases). Germline lookup yields CDR1 SGDLS and CDR2 YYNGEE. The CDR3 is 12 amino acids. The V end lost 0 bases, the J end lost 10 bases, and 9 bases lay between the germline ends. CDR3 nucleotides: TGTGCCAGCAGCGTAGAGGTGGGAGCGCAGTATTTT. Amino acid sequence: CASSVEVGAQYF.

The rearrangement uses TRBV7-9 and TRBJ1-2, with TRBD1 as a possible D gene (5 bases). The CDR3 has 14 amino acids. Germline V gene sequence: CDR1 SEHNR, CDR2 FQNEAQ (reference sequence). V lost 5 bases and J 5 bases, leaving 15 bases between the germline ends. CDR3 region: CASSVTPPGYGYTF. The CDR3 bases are TGTGCCAGCAGCGTAACCCCACCAGGGTATGGCTACACCTTC.

There are a few counts of this clone. The chain carries TRBV7-3 and TRBJ2-5; D not resolved. Trimming took 2 bases from V and 2 from J, leaving 6 bases between them. The CDR3 is 13 amino acids. The germline CDR1 and CDR2 sequences are SGHTA and FQGTGA. The CDR3 protein is CASSLVRQETQYF. The CDR3 bases are TGTGCCAGCAGCTTAGTGAGGCAAGAGACCCAGTACTTC.

This clone was counted between two and nine times. The chain is built from TRBV28 and TRBJ2-5, with TRBD1 identical over 7 bases. Unmatched junction bases numbered 8, after V lost 3 bases and J lost 1 base. This CDR3 comprises 16 residues. Germline CDR1 MDHEN, CDR2 SYDVKM. The CDR3: CASSFWGRGIQETQYF. CDR3 in DNA: TGTGCCAGCAGTTTTTGGGGCAGGGGGATCCAAGAGACCCAGTACTTC.

This clone turned up a few times. The genes are TRBV7-3 and TRBJ2-1, with 7 bases lining up with TRBD2. The CDR3 length is 15 residues. The germline V gene has CDR1 SGHTA and CDR2 FQGTGA. The trim removed 5 bases at V and 0 bases at J, leaving 4 bases unmatched. The CDR3 nucleotides read TGTGCCAGCAGCCCCTCTAGCGGCTCCTACAATGAGCAGTTCTTC. Encoded protein: CASSPSSGSYNEQFF.

The V gene is TRBV4-1, the J gene TRBJ1-1; D is ambiguous. Germline V gene sequence: CDR1 MGHRA, CDR2 YSYEKL. Trimming shortened V by 0 bases and J by 5 bases, and 10 bases separated the two germline ends. The CDR3 spans 14 residues. The CDR3 sequence is CASSQERGGTEAFF. CDR3 coding DNA: TGCGCCAGCAGCCAAGAAAGAGGCGGGACTGAAGCTTTCTTT.

V usage is TRBV18 and J usage is TRBJ2-1; a weak D match, TRBD1 (6 bases). The CDR3 runs to 15 residues. CDR1 is KGHSH, CDR2 LQKENI, per germline. Trimming stripped 0 bases from V and 7 bases from J, with 13 bases between. The CDR3 reads CASSPPGTGRNEQFF. CDR3 sequence (DNA): TGTGCCAGCTCACCACCGGGAACAGGGAGAAATGAGCAGTTCTTC.

The chain links TRBV7-2 to TRBJ2-7; possible D gene TRBD1, 6 bases. The CDR3 runs to 17 residues. Germline CDR1 reads SGHTA; CDR2 reads FQGNSA. Deletions cut 0 bases from V and 3 bases from J, with 18 bases between. The CDR3 DNA reads as TGTGCCAGCAGCTTAGCTCGACCCGTTCTACAGGGCTACGAGCAGTACTTC. Translation gives CASSLARPVLQGYEQYF.

This chain joins TRBV7-9 and TRBJ2-5; 9 positions agree with TRBD2. In germline, CDR1 is SEHNR, CDR2 FQNEAQ (reference sequence). The length of the CDR3 is 13 residues. After removal of 5 bases from V and 5 bases from J, the junction contained 3 bases not matched to a gene. The CDR3 region has the DNA TGTGCCAGCAGCGCTAGCGGGATGGAGACCCAGTACTTC. Translating it yields CASSASGMETQYF.

The table lists this clone with a few counts. The DNA of the CDR3 is TGTGCCAGCTCACCAGGAACAGGGCCCGGGGAGCTGTTTTTT. Its protein product is CASSPGTGPGELFF. The chain uses TRBV18 and TRBJ2-2, with D perhaps matching TRBD1 (6 bases). V was pared by 2 bases and J by 6 bases, with 10 bases between. From germline, CDR1 is KGHSH and CDR2 LQKENI. The CDR3 totals 14 residues.